The sequence of this T cell receptor beta chain was determined in a study of CD8 T cells in Susac syndrome. Germline V gene data show CDR1 as MGHRA and CDR2 as YSYEKL. V gave up 0 bases and J gave up 2 bases, with 10 bases separating them. The CDR3 covers 15 residues. From blood CD8+ and CD4+ T cells, the TCR beta chain was sequenced. It was negative isolation that provided the CD8+ and CD4+ T cells, whereas TEMRA cells were enriched by FACS. Reverse transcription of about 0.45 to 1 ug RNA used random hexamers. Using its own MiXCR run on the immunoSEQ multiplex PCR reads, TCRdb lists one record per CDR3 protein. The sample lists around 230,000 distinct CDR3 sequences, approximately 95% seen once, with 0.085% to 0.095% in the top ten.

Sequencing input: CD4+ T cells from PBMCs. The chain couples TRBV4-1 to TRBJ1-2; D unclear. The receptor's source is a human donor with multiple sclerosis. The CDR3 region is CASSQDLPLNYGYTF. In DNA, the CDR3 is TGCGCCAGCAGCCAAGATCTCCCCTTAAACTATGGCTACACCTTC.